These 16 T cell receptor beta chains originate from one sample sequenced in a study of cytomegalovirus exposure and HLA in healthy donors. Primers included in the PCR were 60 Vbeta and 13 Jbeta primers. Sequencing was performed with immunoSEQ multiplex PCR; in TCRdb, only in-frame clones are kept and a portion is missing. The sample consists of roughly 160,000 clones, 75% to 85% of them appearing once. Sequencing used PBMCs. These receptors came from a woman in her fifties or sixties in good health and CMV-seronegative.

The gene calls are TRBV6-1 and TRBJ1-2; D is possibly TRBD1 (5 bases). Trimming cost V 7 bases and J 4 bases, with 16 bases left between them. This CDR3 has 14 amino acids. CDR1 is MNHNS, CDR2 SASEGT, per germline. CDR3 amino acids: CASIFTGLGYGYTF. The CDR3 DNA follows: TGTGCCAGCATCTTTACAGGCCTGGGCTATGGCTACACCTTC.

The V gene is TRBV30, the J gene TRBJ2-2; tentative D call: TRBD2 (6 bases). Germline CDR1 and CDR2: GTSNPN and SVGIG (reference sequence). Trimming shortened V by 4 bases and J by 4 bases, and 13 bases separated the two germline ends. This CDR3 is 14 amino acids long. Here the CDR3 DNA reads TGTGCCTGGAACGGGGGAACCTTCACCGGGGAGCTGTTTTTT. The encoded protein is CAWNGGTFTGELFF.

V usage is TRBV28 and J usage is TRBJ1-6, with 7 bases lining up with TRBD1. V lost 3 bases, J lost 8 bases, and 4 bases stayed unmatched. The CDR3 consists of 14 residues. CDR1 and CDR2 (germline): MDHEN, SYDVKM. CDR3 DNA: TGTGCCAGCAGTTTGGGCAGGGGGTATTCACCCCTCCACTTT. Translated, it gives CASSLGRGYSPLHF.

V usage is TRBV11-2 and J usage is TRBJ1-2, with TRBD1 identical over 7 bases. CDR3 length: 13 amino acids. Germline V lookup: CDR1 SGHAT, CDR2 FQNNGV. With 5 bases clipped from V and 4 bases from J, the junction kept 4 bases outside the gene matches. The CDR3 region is CASSQGGFYGYTF. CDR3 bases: TGTGCCAGCAGCCAGGGGGGATTCTATGGCTACACCTTC. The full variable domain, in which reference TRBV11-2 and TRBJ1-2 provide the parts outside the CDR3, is EAGVAQSPRYKIIEKRQSVAFWCNPISGHATLYWYQQILGQGPKLLIQFQNNGVVDDSQLPKDRFSAERLKGVDSTLKIQPAKLEDSAVYLCASSQGGFYGYTFGSGTRLTVV.

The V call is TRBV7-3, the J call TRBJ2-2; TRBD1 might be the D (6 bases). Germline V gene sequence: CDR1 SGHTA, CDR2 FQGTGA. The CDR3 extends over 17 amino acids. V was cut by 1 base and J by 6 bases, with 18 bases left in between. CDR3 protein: CASSLMGAGKGAGELFF. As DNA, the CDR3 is TGTGCCAGCAGCTTAATGGGGGCAGGGAAAGGCGCCGGGGAGCTGTTTTTT.

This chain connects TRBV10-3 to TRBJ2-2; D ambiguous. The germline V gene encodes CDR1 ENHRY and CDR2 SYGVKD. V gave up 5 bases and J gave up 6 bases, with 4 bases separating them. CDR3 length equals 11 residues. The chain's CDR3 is CAISRAGELFF. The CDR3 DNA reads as TGTGCCATCAGTCGAGCCGGGGAGCTGTTTTTT.

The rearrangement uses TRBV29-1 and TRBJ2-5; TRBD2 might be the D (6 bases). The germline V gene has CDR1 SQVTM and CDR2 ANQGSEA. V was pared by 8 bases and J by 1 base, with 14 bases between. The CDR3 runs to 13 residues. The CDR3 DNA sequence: TGCAGCATCGCCTTGGGGGGCCAAGAGACCCAGTACTTC. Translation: CSIALGGQETQYF.

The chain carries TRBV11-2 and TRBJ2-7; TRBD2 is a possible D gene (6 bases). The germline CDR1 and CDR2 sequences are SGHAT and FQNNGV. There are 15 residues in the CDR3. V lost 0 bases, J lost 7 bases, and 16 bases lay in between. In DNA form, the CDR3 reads TGTGCCAGCAGCTTAGAAGGGACTCCCTTGCGAGAGCAGTACTTC. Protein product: CASSLEGTPLREQYF.

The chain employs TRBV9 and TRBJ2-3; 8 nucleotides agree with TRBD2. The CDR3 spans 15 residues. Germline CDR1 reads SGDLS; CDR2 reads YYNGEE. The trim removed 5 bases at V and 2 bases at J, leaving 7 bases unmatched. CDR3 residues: CASRDDSGNTDTQYF. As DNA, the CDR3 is TGTGCCAGCAGAGATGATAGCGGGAACACAGATACGCAGTATTTT. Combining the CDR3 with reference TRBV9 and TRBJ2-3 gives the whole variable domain DSGVTQTPKHLITATGQRVTLRCSPRSGDLSVYWYQQSLDQGLQFLIQYYNGEERAKGNILERFSAQQFPDLHSELNLSSLELGDSALYFCASRDDSGNTDTQYFGPGTRLTVL.

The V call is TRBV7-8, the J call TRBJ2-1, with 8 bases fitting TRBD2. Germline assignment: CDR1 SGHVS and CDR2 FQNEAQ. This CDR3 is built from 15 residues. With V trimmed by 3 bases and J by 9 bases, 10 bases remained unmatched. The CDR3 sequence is CASSFHGAGEREQFF. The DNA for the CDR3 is TGTGCCAGCAGCTTCCATGGAGCGGGGGAACGTGAGCAGTTCTTC. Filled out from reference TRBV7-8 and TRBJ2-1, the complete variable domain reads GAGVSQSPRYKVAKRGQDVALRCDPISGHVSLFWYQQALGQGPEFLTYFQNEAQLDKSGLPSDRFFAERPEGSVSTLKIQRTQQEDSAVYLCASSFHGAGEREQFFGPGTRLTVL.

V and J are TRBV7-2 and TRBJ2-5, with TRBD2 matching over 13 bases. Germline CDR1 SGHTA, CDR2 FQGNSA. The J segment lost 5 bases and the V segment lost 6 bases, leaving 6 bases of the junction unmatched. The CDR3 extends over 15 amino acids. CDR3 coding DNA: TGTGCCAGCAGTTTACTAGCGGGAGGGTGGGAGACCCAGTACTTC. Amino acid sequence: CASSLLAGGWETQYF.

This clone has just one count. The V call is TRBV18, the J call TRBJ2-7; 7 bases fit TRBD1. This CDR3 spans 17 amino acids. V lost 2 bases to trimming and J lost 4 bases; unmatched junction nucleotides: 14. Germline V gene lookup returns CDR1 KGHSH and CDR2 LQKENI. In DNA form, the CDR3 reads TGTGCCAGCTCACCAATAAGGGGGCTAGGGGAGTCGTACGAGCAGTACTTC. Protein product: CASSPIRGLGESYEQYF.

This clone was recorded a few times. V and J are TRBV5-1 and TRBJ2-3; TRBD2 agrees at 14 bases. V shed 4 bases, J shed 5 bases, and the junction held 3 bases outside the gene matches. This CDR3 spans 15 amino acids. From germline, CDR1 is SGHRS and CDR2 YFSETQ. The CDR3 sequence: CASSPGLAGVDTQYF. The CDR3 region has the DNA TGCGCCAGCAGCCCGGGACTAGCGGGGGTAGATACGCAGTATTTT.

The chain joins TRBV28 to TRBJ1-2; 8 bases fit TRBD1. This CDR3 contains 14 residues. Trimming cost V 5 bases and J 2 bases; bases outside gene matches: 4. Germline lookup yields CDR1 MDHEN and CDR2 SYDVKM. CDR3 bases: TGTGCCAGCAGTGTGGACAGGGTAAACTATGGCTACACCTTC. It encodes CASSVDRVNYGYTF.

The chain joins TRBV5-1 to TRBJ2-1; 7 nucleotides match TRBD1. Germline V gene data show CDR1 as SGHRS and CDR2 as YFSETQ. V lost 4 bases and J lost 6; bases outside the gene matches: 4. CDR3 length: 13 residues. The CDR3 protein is CASSEGQSNEQFF. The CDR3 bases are TGCGCCAGCAGCGAGGGACAGTCCAATGAGCAGTTCTTC.

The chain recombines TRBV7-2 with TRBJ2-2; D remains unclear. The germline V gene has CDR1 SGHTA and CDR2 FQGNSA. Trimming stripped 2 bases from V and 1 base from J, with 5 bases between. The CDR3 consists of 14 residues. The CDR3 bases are TGTGCCAGCAGCTTACAACAGAACACCGGGGAGCTGTTTTTT. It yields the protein CASSLQQNTGELFF.